These 29 T cell receptor beta chains were all obtained from the same sample, sequenced in a study of cytomegalovirus exposure and HLA in healthy donors listed by TCRdb under 2017. Receptor amplification or capture employed the immunoSEQ multiplex PCR assay. For the multiplex PCR, a mixture combining 60 forward primers for TCR Vbeta segments and 13 reverse primers for TCR Jbeta segments was used. TCRdb obtained this table from immuneACCESS and retained in-frame rearrangements with V and J assigned. These tables miss some clones; where compared with another copy, unresolved V genes account for less than half of the shortfall, and the remainder is unexplained. Counted in this sample were some 110,000 clones; roughly 15% of them appeared once. The leading ten clones occupy about 0.8% of the sample. The sequencing input was PBMCs. These receptors all stem from a female donor in good health and CMV-seronegative.

By its share, this clone is medium-sized (0.01 to 0.1%). V usage is TRBV4-1 and J usage is TRBJ1-1; D is possibly TRBD1 (5 bases). The CDR3 has 14 amino acids. The V end was cut by 6 bases, the J end by 5 bases, with 16 bases between. CDR1 and CDR2 (germline): MGHRA, YSYEKL. CDR3 bases: TGCGCCAGCAGGGGGCCGTTACTGGGTACTGAAGCTTTCTTT. Translated: CASRGPLLGTEAFF.

The V gene is TRBV25-1, the J gene TRBJ1-4, with D possibly matching TRBD1 (5 bases). Trimming cost V 8 bases and J 2 bases, with 9 bases left between them. In germline, CDR1 is MGHDK, CDR2 SYGVNS. The length of the CDR3 is 13 residues. CDR3 sequence (DNA): TGTGCCAGCCGCGGGGGTACTAATGAAAAACTGTTTTTT. Residues: CASRGGTNEKLFF. Complete variable domain (other parts from reference TRBV25-1 and TRBJ1-4): EADIYQTPRYLVIGTGKKITLECSQTMGHDKMYWYQQDPGMELHLIHYSYGVNSTEKGDLSSESTVSRIRTEHFPLTLESARPSHTSQYLCASRGGTNEKLFFGSGTQLSVL.

This clone has more than one count but fewer than ten. The chain couples TRBV13 to TRBJ1-2; 9 nucleotides match TRBD1. The CDR3 length is 15 residues. Germline values: CDR1 PRHDT, CDR2 FYEKMQ (reference sequence). J was trimmed by 8 bases and V by 5 bases; bases with no gene match: 12. The CDR3 DNA reads TGTGCCAGCAGCCCAGTCCGGGACAGGGTAAAAGGCTACACCTTC. It specifies CASSPVRDRVKGYTF.

The chain recombines TRBV13 with TRBJ2-7; 12 bases are shared with TRBD2. The V and J ends lost 6 bases and 4 bases, in that order; junction bases with no gene match: 4. This CDR3 region has 14 residues. The germline V gene encodes CDR1 PRHDT and CDR2 FYEKMQ (reference sequence). In DNA form, the CDR3 reads TGTGCCAGCAGTCTAGCGGGGGGGCTATACGAGCAGTACTTC. Protein: CASSLAGGLYEQYF.

The chain uses TRBV5-6 and TRBJ1-2; possibly TRBD1 for D (6 bases). The length of the CDR3 is 14 residues. V was cut by 4 bases and J by 3 bases, with 13 bases left in between. The germline V gene encodes CDR1 SGHDT and CDR2 YYEEEE. This CDR3 is CASSLSSGDYGYTF. CDR3 DNA sequence: TGTGCCAGCAGCCTGTCATCAGGGGACTATGGCTACACCTTC.

This chain connects TRBV2 to TRBJ1-1; 7 bases are shared with TRBD1. CDR3 length: 14 amino acids. Losses at the gene ends were 7 bases for V and 2 bases for J; bases not matched to a gene: 7. CDR1 is SNHLY, CDR2 FYNNEI, per germline. CDR3 protein: CASMTTGKNTEAFF. CDR3 bases: TGTGCCAGCATGACGACAGGGAAAAACACTGAAGCTTTCTTT.

This clone was recorded a few times. The V call is TRBV6-5, the J call TRBJ2-5; the D gene is possibly TRBD1 (6 bases). Per germline, CDR1 MNHEY and CDR2 SVGAGI. The CDR3 covers 15 residues. V lost 5 bases, J lost 2 bases, and 15 bases lay in between. CDR3 bases: TGTGCCAGCAGTCCAATAACAGGGCTTCAAGAGACCCAGTACTTC. Its translation is CASSPITGLQETQYF.

The chain employs TRBV7-8 and TRBJ2-3; the D gene is possibly TRBD2 (6 bases). Trimming shortened V by 6 bases and J by 2 bases, and 15 bases separated the two germline ends. The CDR3 has 15 residues. Germline V gives CDR1 SGHVS, CDR2 FQNEAQ. CDR3 residues: CASRAPGTSTDTQYF. The CDR3 DNA sequence: TGTGCCAGCAGAGCCCCCGGGACTTCCACAGATACGCAGTATTTT.

The chain employs TRBV6-5 and TRBJ1-5, with D possibly being TRBD1 (6 bases). This CDR3 comprises 14 residues. The germline V gene encodes CDR1 MNHEY and CDR2 SVGAGI. V lost 6 bases and J lost 9, with 18 bases in between. The CDR3 coding sequence is TGTGCCAGCAGGTCCAGGGGACGGGGGGGGCCCCAGCATTTT. Protein: CASRSRGRGGPQHF.

This clone was counted only a few times. The chain has TRBV4-2 and TRBJ2-2, with TRBD2 identical over 10 bases. J gave up 2 bases and V 1 base, and 10 bases lay outside the gene matches. Germline V gives CDR1 LGHNA, CDR2 YNFKEQ. CDR3 length: 19 residues. CDR3 coding DNA: TGTGCCAGCAGCCAAGTTGGGCTAGCGGGAGTTGTCAACACCGGGGAGCTGTTTTTT. This sequence encodes CASSQVGLAGVVNTGELFF.

The chain couples TRBV10-1 to TRBJ1-4; 11 nucleotides match TRBD1. The CDR3 runs 18 residues. Germline V CDR1 and CDR2: WNHNN, SYGVQD (reference sequence). Unmatched junction bases numbered 10, after V lost 7 bases and J lost 0 bases. The CDR3 loop reads CASISGQGDRATNEKLFF. CDR3 coding DNA: TGCGCCAGCATTTCGGGACAGGGGGATAGGGCAACTAATGAAAAACTGTTTTTT.

The genes are TRBV13 and TRBJ1-5; D not resolved. This CDR3 comprises 15 residues. CDR1 is PRHDT and CDR2 is FYEKMQ in the germline V gene (reference sequence). The V and J ends lost 5 bases and 3 bases respectively, with 14 bases between them. The CDR3 spells CASSLGRLINQPQHF. Written as DNA, the CDR3 is TGTGCCAGCAGCCTGGGTAGACTTATCAATCAGCCCCAGCATTTT.

The gene calls are TRBV30 and TRBJ1-5, with D perhaps TRBD1 (6 bases). The CDR3 length is 13 residues. Trimming removed 0 bases from V and 7 bases from J, with 10 bases in between. Germline V lookup: CDR1 GTSNPN, CDR2 SVGIG (reference sequence). The chain's CDR3 is CAWSVGGTQPQHF. CDR3 sequence (DNA): TGTGCCTGGAGTGTAGGGGGTACCCAGCCCCAGCATTTT.

Only a few counts were recorded for this clone. V is TRBV30 and J is TRBJ2-7; 10 nucleotides align to TRBD2. The CDR3 extends over 14 amino acids. The V segment lost 4 bases and the J segment 6 bases; nucleotides outside the gene matches: 9. Per the germline V gene, CDR1 is GTSNPN and CDR2 is SVGIG (reference sequence). The CDR3 is CAWTSGRQGIEQYF. In DNA form, the CDR3 reads TGTGCCTGGACTAGCGGGAGACAAGGGATCGAGCAGTACTTC. Based on the CDR3 plus reference TRBV30 and TRBJ2-7, the full variable domain is SQTIHQWPATLVQPVGSPLSLECTVEGTSNPNLYWYRQAAGRGLQLLFYSVGIGQISSEVPQNLSASRPQDRQFILSSKKLLLSDSGFYLCAWTSGRQGIEQYFGPGTRLTVT.

V usage is TRBV30 and J usage is TRBJ2-2; possibly TRBD1 for D (5 bases). Trimming left V 0 bases short and J 1 base short, with 9 bases between. Germline V gene data show CDR1 as GTSNPN and CDR2 as SVGIG (reference sequence). CDR3 size: 15 residues. CDR3 DNA: TGTGCCTGGAGTGTATACACAGGGAACACCGGGGAGCTGTTTTTT. Encoded protein: CAWSVYTGNTGELFF.

The chain links TRBV7-9 to TRBJ1-2; D possibly corresponds to TRBD1 (6 bases). There are 14 residues in the CDR3. V was clipped by 5 bases and J by 2 bases, with 12 bases between them. The germline V gene has CDR1 SEHNR and CDR2 FQNEAQ (reference sequence). CDR3 amino acids: CASSERQGNYGYTF. As DNA, the CDR3 is TGTGCCAGCAGCGAGCGGCAGGGGAACTATGGCTACACCTTC.

This clone has a handful of counts. The V and J genes are TRBV6-5 and TRBJ2-7; maybe TRBD1 (5 bases). The V gene's germline CDR1 is MNHEY and CDR2 SVGAGI. The V end was cut by 7 bases, the J end by 7 bases, with 17 bases between. The length of the CDR3 is 13 residues. For the CDR3, the DNA is TGTGCCAGCACCCCCCAAGGGGCTGGGGAGCAGTACTTC. This gives the protein CASTPQGAGEQYF.

CDR3 in DNA: TGTGCCAGCAGCTTGGATCAGGGAAGGTTTAACATTCAGTACTTC. Amino acid sequence: CASSLDQGRFNIQYF. The chain is built from TRBV5-4 and TRBJ2-4, with D possibly matching TRBD1 (5 bases). The V gene lost 0 bases and the J gene lost 7 bases, with 14 bases spanning the gap. This CDR3 has 15 residues. Germline V CDR1 and CDR2: SGHNT, YYREEE (reference sequence).

The table lists this clone with a few counts. The rearrangement uses TRBV10-3 and TRBJ2-6, with 9 bases that match TRBD1. CDR3 length equals 18 residues. Germline trimming cut 6 bases from V and 4 bases from J; bases unmatched to any gene: 13. Germline values: CDR1 ENHRY, CDR2 SYGVKD. The CDR3 reads CAIRKGTGTKLGANVLTF. The CDR3 DNA follows: TGTGCCATCAGGAAAGGGACAGGGACTAAGCTGGGGGCCAACGTCCTGACTTTC.

This clone was counted only a few times. The CDR3 sequence: CATSRGRTSGNTIYF. CDR3 in DNA: TGTGCCACCAGCAGAGGAAGGACATCCGGAAACACCATATATTTT. The V gene is TRBV15, the J gene TRBJ1-3; tentatively, D is TRBD1 (5 bases). The CDR3 has 15 residues. The V end was cut by 1 base, the J end by 4 bases, with 11 bases between. The germline V gene encodes CDR1 LNHNV and CDR2 YYDKDF (reference sequence).

This clone occurred a few times. The chain is built from TRBV6-1 and TRBJ2-3; D unresolved. The CDR3 runs to 14 residues. V was shortened by 3 bases and J by 0 bases, with 7 bases between the two germline ends. Germline V gene lookup returns CDR1 MNHNS and CDR2 SASEGT. The CDR3 nucleotides read TGTGCCAGCAGTGATTTGACAAGCACAGATACGCAGTATTTT. Translated: CASSDLTSTDTQYF.

V is TRBV29-1 and J is TRBJ2-6; 7 nucleotides line up with TRBD1. V shed 6 bases, J shed 0 bases, and the junction held 5 bases outside the gene matches. Germline V gene data show CDR1 as SQVTM and CDR2 as ANQGSEA. This CDR3 is built from 15 residues. This CDR3 reads CSVRTGSSGANVLTF. CDR3 coding DNA: TGCAGCGTGCGGACAGGTAGCTCTGGGGCCAACGTCCTGACTTTC.

This clone turned up a few times. The V call is TRBV11-2, the J call TRBJ2-1; weak D call: TRBD1 (5 bases). V lost 3 bases and J lost 4, with 13 bases in between. The CDR3 extends over 15 amino acids. The germline V gene has CDR1 SGHAT and CDR2 FQNNGV. The CDR3 loop reads CASSFRLREYNEQFF. CDR3 nucleotides: TGTGCCAGCAGCTTTCGGCTCAGGGAATACAATGAGCAGTTCTTC.

This clone was detected a few times. V usage is TRBV14 and J usage is TRBJ2-2; the D gene is possibly TRBD2 (5 bases). V lost 4 bases and J 0 bases, leaving 9 bases between the germline ends. CDR1 SGHDN and CDR2 FVKESK come from the germline V gene. CDR3 length: 15 residues. CDR3 amino acids: CASSPGETNTGELFF. The CDR3 DNA sequence: TGTGCCAGCAGCCCCGGGGAAACGAACACCGGGGAGCTGTTTTTT.

This clone was picked up a small number of times. The CDR3 here is CASSPPAGYEQYF. Here the CDR3 DNA reads TGTGCCAGCTCACCACCAGCTGGTTACGAGCAGTACTTC. This rearrangement joins TRBV18 to TRBJ2-7; D unclear. This CDR3 has 13 amino acids. Germline loops: CDR1 KGHSH, CDR2 LQKENI. V lost 0 bases to trimming and J lost 4 bases, with 7 bases between them.

The chain combines TRBV5-1 with TRBJ2-5; 12 bases agree with TRBD1. Germline V CDR1 and CDR2: SGHRS, YFSETQ. Trimming removed 7 bases from V and 4 bases from J; junction bases left unmatched: 5. CDR3 length equals 14 residues. Here the CDR3 DNA reads TGCGCCAGCGGCTGGGACAGGGGGCGAGAGACCCAGTACTTC. This sequence encodes CASGWDRGRETQYF.

This chain links TRBV9 with TRBJ2-3; TRBD1 matches 8 bases. The germline CDR1 and CDR2 sequences are SGDLS and YYNGEE. The trim removed 4 bases at V and 2 bases at J, leaving 9 bases unmatched. The CDR3 spans 16 residues. In DNA, the CDR3 is TGTGCCAGCAGCCAAAGACAGGGGAAGTCCACAGATACGCAGTATTTT. Translating it yields CASSQRQGKSTDTQYF.

The rearrangement links TRBV2 to TRBJ2-7; 7 nucleotides match TRBD2. The V segment lost 4 bases and the J segment 3 bases; nucleotides outside the gene matches: 3. The CDR3 has 13 residues. Germline loops: CDR1 SNHLY, CDR2 FYNNEI. Written as DNA, the CDR3 is TGTGCCAGCAGTGGGGGGGAGGGCTACGAGCAGTACTTC. It specifies CASSGGEGYEQYF.

V usage is TRBV19 and J usage is TRBJ1-5; D is undetermined. V gave up 6 bases and J gave up 1 base, with 10 bases separating them. The CDR3 contains 14 residues. The germline V gene encodes CDR1 LNHDA and CDR2 SQIVND (reference sequence). The chain's CDR3 is CASRRAASNQPQHF. CDR3 DNA: TGTGCCAGTAGGAGGGCTGCGAGCAATCAGCCCCAGCATTTT.